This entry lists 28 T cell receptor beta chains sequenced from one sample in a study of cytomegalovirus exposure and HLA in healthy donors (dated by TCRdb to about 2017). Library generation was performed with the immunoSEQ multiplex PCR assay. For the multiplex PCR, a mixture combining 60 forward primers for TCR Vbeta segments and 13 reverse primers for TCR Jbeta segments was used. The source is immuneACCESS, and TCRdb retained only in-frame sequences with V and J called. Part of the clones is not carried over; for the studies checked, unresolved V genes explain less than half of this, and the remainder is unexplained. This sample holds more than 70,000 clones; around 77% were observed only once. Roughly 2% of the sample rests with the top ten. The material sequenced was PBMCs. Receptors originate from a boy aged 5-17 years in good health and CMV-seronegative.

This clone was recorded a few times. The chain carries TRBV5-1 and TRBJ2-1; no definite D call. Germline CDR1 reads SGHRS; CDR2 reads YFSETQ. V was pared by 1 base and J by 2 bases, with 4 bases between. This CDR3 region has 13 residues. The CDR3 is CASSLSPYNEQFF. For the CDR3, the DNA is TGCGCCAGCAGCTTGAGCCCCTACAATGAGCAGTTCTTC.

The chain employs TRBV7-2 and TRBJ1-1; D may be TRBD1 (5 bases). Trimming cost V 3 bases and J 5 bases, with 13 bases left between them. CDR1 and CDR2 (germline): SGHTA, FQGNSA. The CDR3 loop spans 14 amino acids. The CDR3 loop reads CASSLYRQGTEAFF. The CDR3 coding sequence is TGTGCCAGCAGCTTGTACAGGCAAGGAACTGAAGCTTTCTTT.

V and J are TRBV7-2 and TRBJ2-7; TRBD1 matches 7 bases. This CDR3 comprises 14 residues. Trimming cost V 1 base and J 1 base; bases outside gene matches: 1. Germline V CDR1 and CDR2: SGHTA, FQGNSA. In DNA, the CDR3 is TGTGCCAGCAGCTTAGAGACAGGGTCCTACGAGCAGTACTTC. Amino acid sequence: CASSLETGSYEQYF.

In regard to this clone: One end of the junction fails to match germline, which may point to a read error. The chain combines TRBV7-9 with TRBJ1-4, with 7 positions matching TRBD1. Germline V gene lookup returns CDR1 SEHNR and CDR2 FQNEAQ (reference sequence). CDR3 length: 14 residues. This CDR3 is CASSSEYDRDSKIF. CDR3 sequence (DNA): TGTGCCAGCAGCTCAGAATACGACCGGGACAGCAAGATTTTT. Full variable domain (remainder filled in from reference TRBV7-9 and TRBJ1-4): DTGVSQNPRHKITKRGQNVTFRCDPISEHNRLYWYRQTLGQGPEFLTYFQNEAQLEKSRLLSDRFSAERPKGSFSTLEIQRTEQGDSAMYLCASSSEYDRDSKIFGSGTQLSVL.

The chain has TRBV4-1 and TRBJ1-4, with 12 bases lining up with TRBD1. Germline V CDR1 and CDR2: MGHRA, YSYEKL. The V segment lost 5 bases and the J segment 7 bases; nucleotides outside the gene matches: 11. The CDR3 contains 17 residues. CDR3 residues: CASSTGTGGRMGEKLFF. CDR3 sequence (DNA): TGCGCCAGCAGCACCGGGACAGGGGGCCGGATGGGTGAAAAACTGTTTTTT.

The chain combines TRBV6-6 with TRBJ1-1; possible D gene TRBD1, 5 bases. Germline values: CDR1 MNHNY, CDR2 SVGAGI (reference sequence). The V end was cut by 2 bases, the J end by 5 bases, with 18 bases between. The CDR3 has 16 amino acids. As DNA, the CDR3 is TGTGCCAGCAGTTACCCACGGGCAGGGAGGAGGACTGAAGCTTTCTTT. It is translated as CASSYPRAGRRTEAFF.

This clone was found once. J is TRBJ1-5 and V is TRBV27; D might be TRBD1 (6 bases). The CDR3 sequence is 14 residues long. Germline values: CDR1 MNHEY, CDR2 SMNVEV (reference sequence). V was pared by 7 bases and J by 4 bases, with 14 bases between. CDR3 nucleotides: TGTGCCAGCAACGCCTTACAGGGTAATCAGCCCCAGCATTTT. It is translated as CASNALQGNQPQHF.

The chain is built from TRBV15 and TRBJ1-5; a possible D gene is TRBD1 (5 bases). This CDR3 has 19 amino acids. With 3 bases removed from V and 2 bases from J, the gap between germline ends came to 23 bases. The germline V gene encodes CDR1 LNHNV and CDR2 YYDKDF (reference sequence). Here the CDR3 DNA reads TGTGCCACCAGCAGGGGACCACTTGGGGGGGAAGGTGGCAATCAGCCCCAGCATTTT. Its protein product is CATSRGPLGGEGGNQPQHF.

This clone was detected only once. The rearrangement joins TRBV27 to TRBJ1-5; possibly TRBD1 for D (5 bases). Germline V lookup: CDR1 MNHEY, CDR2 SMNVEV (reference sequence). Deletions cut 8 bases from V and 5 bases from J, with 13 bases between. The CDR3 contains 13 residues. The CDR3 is CASSSGPDQPQHF. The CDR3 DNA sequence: TGTGCCAGCTCGTCAGGGCCTGATCAGCCCCAGCATTTT.

CDR3 DNA sequence: TGTGCCAGCAGTTCGAGGGTTTTCTATGGCTACACCTTC. Its translation: CASSSRVFYGYTF. V and J are TRBV25-1 and TRBJ1-2; D remains unclear. This CDR3 contains 13 residues. CDR1 is MGHDK, CDR2 SYGVNS, per germline. The V and J ends lost 5 bases and 4 bases respectively, with 11 bases between them.

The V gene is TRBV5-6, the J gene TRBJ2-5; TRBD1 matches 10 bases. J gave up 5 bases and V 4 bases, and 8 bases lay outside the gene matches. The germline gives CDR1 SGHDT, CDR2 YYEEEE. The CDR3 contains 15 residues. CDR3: CASSPYDRGPETQYF. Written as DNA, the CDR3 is TGTGCCAGCAGCCCCTACGACAGGGGGCCGGAGACCCAGTACTTC.

The CDR3 region is CAWSTGIGDTQYF. DNA of the CDR3: TGTGCCTGGAGTACCGGGATAGGGGATACGCAGTATTTT. The genes are TRBV30 and TRBJ2-3, with D possibly TRBD2 on 5 matching bases. The CDR3 totals 13 residues. Trimming removed 2 bases at V and 6 bases at J, with 12 bases between. The germline gives CDR1 GTSNPN, CDR2 SVGIG (reference sequence).

CDR3 region: CASSRDSWGYTF. The CDR3, as DNA: TGTGCCAGCAGCAGGGACAGCTGGGGCTACACCTTC. The genes are TRBV7-2 and TRBJ1-2, with 7 bases identical to TRBD1. The CDR3 runs 12 residues. Germline V lookup: CDR1 SGHTA, CDR2 FQGNSA. The junction had 5 bases not matched to a gene; V was cut back by 5 bases and J by 8 bases.

The CDR3 DNA sequence: TGCGCCAGCAGCGGACAAGCGGGGGGGCTTTACAATGAGCAGTTCTTC. It codes for CASSGQAGGLYNEQFF. The gene calls are TRBV4-1 and TRBJ2-1, with 10 bases lining up with TRBD2. Germline trimming cut 5 bases from V and 4 bases from J; bases unmatched to any gene: 8. CDR3 length: 16 amino acids. Germline CDR1 reads MGHRA; CDR2 reads YSYEKL.

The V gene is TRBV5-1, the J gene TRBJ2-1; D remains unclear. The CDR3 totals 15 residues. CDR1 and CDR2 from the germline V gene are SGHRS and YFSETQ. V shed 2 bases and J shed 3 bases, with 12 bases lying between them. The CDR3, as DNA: TGCGCCAGCAGCTTTGGAATAGCCCACTACAATGAGCAGTTCTTC. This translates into CASSFGIAHYNEQFF.

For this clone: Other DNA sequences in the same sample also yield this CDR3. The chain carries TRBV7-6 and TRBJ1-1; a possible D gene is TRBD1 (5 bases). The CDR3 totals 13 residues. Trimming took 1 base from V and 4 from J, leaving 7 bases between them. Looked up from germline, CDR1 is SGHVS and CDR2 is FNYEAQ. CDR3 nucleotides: TGTGCCAGCAGCTTAGGGGGGGGCACTGAAGCTTTCTTT. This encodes CASSLGGGTEAFF.

The CDR3 loop reads CSVSGGASYNEQFF. CDR3 in DNA: TGCAGCGTTTCCGGCGGGGCATCCTACAATGAGCAGTTCTTC. V and J are TRBV29-1 and TRBJ2-1, with a weak D call TRBD2 (6 bases). The CDR3 is made up of 14 amino acids. In germline, CDR1 is SQVTM, CDR2 ANQGSEA. V was pared by 5 bases and J by 1 base, with 12 bases between.

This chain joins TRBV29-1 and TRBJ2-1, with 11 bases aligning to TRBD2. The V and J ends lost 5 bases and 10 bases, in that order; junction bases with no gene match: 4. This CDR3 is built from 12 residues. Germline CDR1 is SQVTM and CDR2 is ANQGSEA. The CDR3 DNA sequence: TGCAGCGTTAGACTAGCGGGGAACGAGCAGTTCTTC. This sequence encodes CSVRLAGNEQFF.

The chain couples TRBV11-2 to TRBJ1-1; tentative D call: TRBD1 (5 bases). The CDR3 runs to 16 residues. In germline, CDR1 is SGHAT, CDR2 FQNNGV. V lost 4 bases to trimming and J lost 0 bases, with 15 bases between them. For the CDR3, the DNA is TGTGCCAGCAGCTCCAAGGACGGGACTATGAACACTGAAGCTTTCTTT. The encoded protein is CASSSKDGTMNTEAFF.

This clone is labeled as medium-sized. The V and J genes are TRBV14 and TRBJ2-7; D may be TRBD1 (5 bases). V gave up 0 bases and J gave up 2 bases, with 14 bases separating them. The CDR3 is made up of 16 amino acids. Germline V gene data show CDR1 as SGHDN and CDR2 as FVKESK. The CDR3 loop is CASSQDPPDIPYEQYF. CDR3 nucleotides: TGTGCCAGCAGCCAAGATCCGCCGGACATCCCCTACGAGCAGTACTTC.

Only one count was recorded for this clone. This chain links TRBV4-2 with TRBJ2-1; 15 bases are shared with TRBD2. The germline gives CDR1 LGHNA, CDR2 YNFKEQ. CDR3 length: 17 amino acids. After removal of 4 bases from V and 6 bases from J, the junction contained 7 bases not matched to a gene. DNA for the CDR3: TGTGCCAGCAGCCTACAACCGGGACTAGCGGGGGGCAATGAGCAGTTCTTC. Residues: CASSLQPGLAGGNEQFF.

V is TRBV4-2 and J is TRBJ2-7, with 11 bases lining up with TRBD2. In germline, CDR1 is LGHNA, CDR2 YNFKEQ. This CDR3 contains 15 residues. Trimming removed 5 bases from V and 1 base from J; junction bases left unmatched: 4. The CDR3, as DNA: TGTGCCAGCAGCAAGGGACTAGCGGAGTCCTACGAGCAGTACTTC. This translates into CASSKGLAESYEQYF.

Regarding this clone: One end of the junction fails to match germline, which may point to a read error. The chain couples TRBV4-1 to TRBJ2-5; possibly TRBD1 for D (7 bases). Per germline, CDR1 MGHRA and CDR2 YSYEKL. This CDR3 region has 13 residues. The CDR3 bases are TGCGCCAGCAGCCAGCGTGCCTCCGGGGGACAGAACTTC. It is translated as CASSQRASGGQNF.

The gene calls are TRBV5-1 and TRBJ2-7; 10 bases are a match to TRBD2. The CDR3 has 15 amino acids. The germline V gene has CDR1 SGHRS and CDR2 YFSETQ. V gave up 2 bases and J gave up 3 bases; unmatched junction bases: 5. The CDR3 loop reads CASSFETSGLYEQYF. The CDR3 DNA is TGCGCCAGCAGCTTCGAGACTAGCGGGCTCTACGAGCAGTACTTC.

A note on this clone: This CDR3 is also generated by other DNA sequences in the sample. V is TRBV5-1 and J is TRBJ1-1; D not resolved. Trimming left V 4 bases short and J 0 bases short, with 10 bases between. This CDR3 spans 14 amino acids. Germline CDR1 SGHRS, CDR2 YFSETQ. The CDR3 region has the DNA TGCGCCAGCAGCCTGGGAGGGTTGAACACTGAAGCTTTCTTT. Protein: CASSLGGLNTEAFF.

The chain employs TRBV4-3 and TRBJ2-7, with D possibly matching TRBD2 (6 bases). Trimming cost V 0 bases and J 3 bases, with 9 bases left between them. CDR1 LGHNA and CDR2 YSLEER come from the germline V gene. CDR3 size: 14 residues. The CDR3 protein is CASSQDRENYEQYF. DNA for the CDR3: TGCGCCAGCAGCCAAGATCGGGAGAACTACGAGCAGTACTTC.

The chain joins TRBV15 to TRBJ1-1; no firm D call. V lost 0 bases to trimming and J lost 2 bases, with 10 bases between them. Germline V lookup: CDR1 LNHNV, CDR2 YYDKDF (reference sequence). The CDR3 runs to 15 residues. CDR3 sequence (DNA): TGTGCCACCAGCAGAGATTTGAGCACCAACACTGAAGCTTTCTTT. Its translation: CATSRDLSTNTEAFF.

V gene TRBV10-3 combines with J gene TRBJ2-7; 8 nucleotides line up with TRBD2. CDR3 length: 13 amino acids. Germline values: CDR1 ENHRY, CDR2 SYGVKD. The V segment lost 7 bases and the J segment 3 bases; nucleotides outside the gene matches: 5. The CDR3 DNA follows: TGTGCCATCAAACGGGAGGGGTTCTACGAGCAGTACTTC. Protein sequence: CAIKREGFYEQYF.